The rows below give T cell receptor beta chains drawn from one sample of a study of CD8 T cells in Susac syndrome. One entry per CDR3 protein, called by TCRdb with MiXCR from the immunoSEQ multiplex PCR reads. The sample contains a few hundred thousand distinct CDR3 sequences, about 93% of which appear only once. The material sequenced was CD4+ T cells from PBMCs. The receptor set was obtained from a human donor with multiple sclerosis. Each CDR3 is given with its conserved first and last residue. The D gene is left open where the match is weak. Clone size appears in some rows only: once, few, many, or a class for an expanded clone.

TRBV2	NA	TRBJ2-1	NA	TGTGCCAGCAGTGACCCAACACGGAGCTACGAGCAGTTCTTC	CASSDPTRSYEQFF
TRBV7-6	NA	TRBJ2-3	NA	TGTGCCAGCAGCACGGGACCCGGGTTGAGAAATACGCAGTATTTT	CASSTGPGLRNTQYF
TRBV7-9	NA	TRBJ2-7	NA	TGTGCCAGCAGCTTAGACACTCGGTCCTACGAGCAGTACTTC	CASSLDTRSYEQYF
TRBV3-1	NA	TRBJ2-3	NA	TGTGCCAGCAGCAGCCAACCCACGACAGATACGCAGTATTTT	CASSSQPTTDTQYF
TRBV25-1	NA	TRBJ2-7	NA	TGTGCCAGCAGAGGGTTAGGGGCCGACGAGCAGTACTTC	CASRGLGADEQYF
TRBV5-1	NA	TRBJ1-5	TRBD1	TGCGCCAGCAGCCCGGGACAGGGAAGGAGCAATCGGCCCCAGCATTTT	CASSPGQGRSNRPQHF
TRBV5-1	NA	TRBJ2-7	NA	TGCGCCAGCAGCTTGGCCCCTCAGGGCCCCTACGAGCAGTACTTC	CASSLAPQGPYEQYF
TRBV12-3/TRBV12-4	NA	TRBJ2-3	NA	TGTGCCAGCAGCGTCCAAACTCTGGGCACAGATACGCAGTATTTT	CASSVQTLGTDTQYF
TRBV12-3/TRBV12-4	NA	TRBJ1-1	NA	TGTGCCAGCAGTTTAGCGCTGGGGAACACTGAAGCTTTCTTT	CASSLALGNTEAFF
TRBV4-2	NA	TRBJ2-5	TRBD2	TGTGCCAGCAGCCATCAATCCTCCAGCGGGAGCCCCCAAGAGACCCAGTACTTC	CASSHQSSSGSPQETQYF
TRBV6-6	once	TRBJ1-5	TRBD1	TGTGCCAGCAGTTACCGTCAGGGACAGGTCAATCAGCCCCAGCATTTT	CASSYRQGQVNQPQHF
TRBV24-1	NA	TRBJ2-5	NA	TGTGCCACCTCTGCCCCCGCGGGGGAGACCCAGTACTTC	CATSAPAGETQYF
TRBV30	NA	TRBJ1-1	NA	TGTGCCTGGACTGGGACTGAAGCTTTCTTT	CAWTGTEAFF
TRBV25-1	once	TRBJ1-2	NA	TGTGCCAGCAGTGGACCAAAACAAACAGGACCTTTCTATGGCTACACCTTC	CASSGPKQTGPFYGYTF
TRBV10-3	once	TRBJ2-2	TRBD1	TGTGCCACCAAACGAGAGACAGGGTCGAACACCGGGGAGCTGTTTTTT	CATKRETGSNTGELFF
TRBV6-5	NA	TRBJ2-2	TRBD1	TGTGCCAGCAGTTACTCGATCGGTCCGGGACAGTCGAACACCGGGGAGCTGTTTTTT	CASSYSIGPGQSNTGELFF
TRBV11-2	NA	TRBJ1-2	NA	TGTGCCAGCGTTCCTTTCCTCCGACAGCCCGCCAACTATGGCTACACCTTC	CASVPFLRQPANYGYTF
TRBV6-5	NA	TRBJ2-3	NA	TGTGCCAGCAGTTACACACAGATAAGCACAGATACGCAGTATTTT	CASSYTQISTDTQYF
TRBV5-1	NA	TRBJ1-5	NA	TGCGCCAGCAGCTGGGGGGGGGCTAGCAATCAGCCCCAGCATTTT	CASSWGGASNQPQHF
TRBV6-1	few	TRBJ1-1	TRBD1	TGTGCCAGCAGTTCCCGGGACAGCACTGAAGCTTTCTTT	CASSSRDSTEAFF
TRBV29-1	NA	TRBJ2-5	TRBD2	TGCAGCGTGACTAGCGGCCAAGAGACCCAGTACTTC	CSVTSGQETQYF
TRBV4-1	NA	TRBJ1-6	NA	TGCGCCAGCAGCCAGGCCTGGACGGGGGTCTCTAATTCACCCCTCCACTTT	CASSQAWTGVSNSPLHF
TRBV6-1	NA	TRBJ2-1	NA	TGTGCCAGCAGTTCCCTTGGCGGACCCCACAATGAGCAGTTCTTC	CASSSLGGPHNEQFF
TRBV6-7	NA	TRBJ2-1	TRBD2	TGTGCCAGCAGTTCCCGACTAGCGAAGTCCTACAATGAGCAGTTCTTC	CASSSRLAKSYNEQFF
TRBV19	NA	TRBJ2-5	NA	TGTGCCAGTAGTATAGAGGAGACCCAGTACTTC	CASSIEETQYF
TRBV20-1	NA	TRBJ1-4	NA	TGCAGCCCCGTGTCCCGCAGGACACCGAATGAAAAACTGTTTTTT	CSPVSRRTPNEKLFF
TRBV27	few	TRBJ2-1	NA	TGTGCCAGCAGTCCAAGGGCGGGGGAGCAGTTCTTC	CASSPRAGEQFF
TRBV11-3	NA	TRBJ2-2	NA	TGTGCCAGCAGCCTACAGGGAAATCCCAACACCGGGGAGCTGTTTTTT	CASSLQGNPNTGELFF
TRBV3-1	once	TRBJ2-3	NA	TGTGCCAGCGGCCTAAGAGGGGAAGATACGCAGTATTTT	CASGLRGEDTQYF
TRBV10-3	NA	TRBJ1-1	NA	TGTGCCATCAGTGAGTCACGGGAAGCGCGAGCTTTCTTT	CAISESREARAFF
TRBV7-2	NA	TRBJ1-1	NA	TGTGCCAGCAGCATTTTTTTGACAGCGAACACTGAAGCTTTCTTT	CASSIFLTANTEAFF
TRBV7-3	NA	TRBJ1-1	TRBD1	TGTGCCAGCAGCAGGACAGGTAGTAATTCTGAAGCTTTCTTT	CASSRTGSNSEAFF
TRBV20-1	NA	TRBJ1-5	NA	TGCAGTGCTTTGACAGGACCCTATAGCAATCAGCCCCAGCATTTT	CSALTGPYSNQPQHF
TRBV12-3/TRBV12-4	NA	TRBJ1-6	NA	TGTGCCAGCAGTCTTGGGGACGGTAATTCACCCCTCCACTTT	CASSLGDGNSPLHF
TRBV12-5	NA	TRBJ2-6	TRBD1	TGTGCTAGTGGTTTGGTATTGGGTCCCGGAGGATGGACAGGGGGCTTGGGGGCCAACGTCCTGATTTTC	CASGLVLGPGGWTGGLGANVLIF
TRBV5-1	NA	TRBJ1-1	NA	TGCGCCAGCAGCTTGGAACCGGGAAGGGGGACTGAAGCTTTCTTT	CASSLEPGRGTEAFF
TRBV5-4	NA	TRBJ2-3	NA	TGTGCCAGCAGCTTATCGGGTGCCGGGGATACGCAGTATTTT	CASSLSGAGDTQYF
TRBV12-3/TRBV12-4	NA	TRBJ1-4	NA	TGTGCCAGCAGTTTTGCGGGACACCGGGATAATGAAAAACTGTTTTTT	CASSFAGHRDNEKLFF
TRBV13	NA	TRBJ2-3	NA	TGTGCCAGCAGCCCCCCCCGGAAGAACACAGATACGCAGTATTTT	CASSPPRKNTDTQYF
TRBV14	NA	TRBJ2-2	NA	TGTGCCAGCAGCCAAGATACCGGGTTGACCGGGGAGCTGTTTTTT	CASSQDTGLTGELFF
TRBV18	NA	TRBJ2-1	NA	TGTGCCAGCTCACCGTCACAGGGAAGCGACAATGAGCAGTTCTTC	CASSPSQGSDNEQFF
TRBV3-1	NA	TRBJ2-1	NA	TGTGCCAGCAGCCAAGATACTAGCCTCCCCCGGGGTTACAATGAGCAGTTCTTC	CASSQDTSLPRGYNEQFF
TRBV7-3	NA	TRBJ2-2	TRBD1	TGTGCCAGCAGCCAGAACCCACAGGGGGCCAACACCGGGGAGCTGTTTTTT	CASSQNPQGANTGELFF
TRBV29-1	NA	TRBJ2-1	TRBD2	TGCAGCGTTGCGGCTAGCGGGGGGAATGAGCAGTTCTTC	CSVAASGGNEQFF
TRBV20-1	NA	TRBJ2-3	NA	TGCAGTGCTAGAGATCCGGACCCCCATACGCAGTATTTT	CSARDPDPHTQYF